The 17 T cell receptor beta chains below were found in one sample sequenced in a study of T-cell memory formation after mild COVID-19. TCRdb re-derived calls from the 5' RACE reads in MiXCR, one entry per CDR3 protein. Among around 320,000 distinct CDR3 sequences listed, 25% to 30% were seen once. Sequencing input: PBMCs or a T cell subset sorted from them (not recorded which). Receptors were obtained from an adult woman who had mild COVID-19 (a few samples of this study predate the infection). Cell type and time point are not known.

This clonotype was counted between two and nine times. The chain is built from TRBV12-3 or TRBV12-4 and TRBJ1-5; TRBD1 might be the D (6 bases). The CDR3 has 14 amino acids. Trimming took 5 bases from V and 7 from J, leaving 15 bases between them. The DNA for the CDR3 is TGTGCCAGCAGTCCCAGGGGCCCCGGGCAGCCCCAGCATTTT. Its translation: CASSPRGPGQPQHF.

The V gene is TRBV5-1, the J gene TRBJ2-6; 12 nucleotides match TRBD1. The CDR3 length is 17 residues. Per the germline V gene, CDR1 is SGHRS and CDR2 is YFSETQ. V lost 5 bases to trimming and J lost 2 bases; unmatched junction nucleotides: 5. The CDR3 DNA is TGCGCCAGCAGGCGGGGACAGGGGGCTACTGGGGCCAACGTCCTGACTTTC. It yields the protein CASRRGQGATGANVLTF.

The V gene is TRBV7-6, the J gene TRBJ1-5; no definite D call. The CDR3 spans 16 residues. CDR1 and CDR2 (germline): SGHVS, FNYEAQ. With 0 bases removed from V and 1 base from J, the gap between germline ends came to 10 bases. The CDR3 protein is CASSLAGKGSNQPQHF. CDR3 sequence (DNA): TGTGCCAGCAGCTTAGCGGGAAAGGGAAGCAATCAGCCCCAGCATTTT.

This clonotype was observed a handful of times. The rearrangement joins TRBV29-1 to TRBJ2-3; 9 bases align to TRBD2. The CDR3 totals 14 residues. The V segment lost 6 bases and the J segment 7 bases; nucleotides outside the gene matches: 11. Germline lookup yields CDR1 SQVTM and CDR2 ANQGSEA. CDR3: CSVSHSGSFYTQYF. The CDR3 DNA reads as TGCAGCGTCTCTCATAGCGGGAGCTTCTATACGCAGTATTTT.

The rearrangement joins TRBV11-2 to TRBJ1-3; unclear D gene. Germline V gene data show CDR1 as SGHAT and CDR2 as FQNNGV. With 0 bases removed from V and 0 bases from J, the gap between germline ends came to 9 bases. The CDR3 consists of 16 residues. The CDR3 sequence is CASSLDHPDSGNTIYF. The CDR3, as DNA: TGTGCCAGCAGCTTAGATCACCCAGACTCTGGAAACACCATATATTTT.

This clonotype was observed a few times. The chain joins TRBV24-1 to TRBJ2-1; D not resolved. The V gene's germline CDR1 is KGHDR and CDR2 SFDVKD. Trimming took off 9 bases at V and 7 bases at J, with 12 bases between the two ends. The CDR3 extends over 12 amino acids. The CDR3 region is CATGARVNEQFF. The CDR3 DNA is TGTGCCACCGGTGCAAGGGTGAATGAGCAGTTCTTC.

This clonotype showed up many times. J is TRBJ2-3 and V is TRBV5-1; 8 nucleotides line up with TRBD2. With V trimmed by 3 bases and J by 3 bases, 3 bases remained unmatched. This CDR3 comprises 14 residues. Germline V gives CDR1 SGHRS, CDR2 YFSETQ. In DNA, the CDR3 is TGCGCCAGCAGCTATGGACTAGCAACAGATACGCAGTATTTT. Protein product: CASSYGLATDTQYF.

In its sample, this clonotype was seen a few times. This chain joins TRBV3-1 and TRBJ1-5; no clear D. The CDR3 consists of 14 residues. The germline V gene encodes CDR1 LGHDT and CDR2 YNNKEL (reference sequence). With 0 bases removed from V and 8 bases from J, the gap between germline ends came to 11 bases. CDR3 protein: CASSQDPYTEPQHF. In DNA, the CDR3 is TGTGCCAGCAGCCAAGACCCGTACACGGAGCCCCAGCATTTT.

This clonotype was counted between two and nine times. The chain has TRBV2 and TRBJ1-6; tentative D call: TRBD1 (5 bases). This CDR3 region has 13 residues. Germline lookup yields CDR1 SNHLY and CDR2 FYNNEI. Trimming cost V 6 bases and J 13 bases, with 16 bases left between them. The DNA for the CDR3 is TGTGCCAGCAGCACGAACCTAGGGGAGCCCCTCCACTTT. Encoded protein: CASSTNLGEPLHF.

This clonotype has only one observation. The genes are TRBV5-6 and TRBJ1-1; D gene ambiguous. CDR1 SGHDT and CDR2 YYEEEE come from the germline V gene. This CDR3 has 12 residues. V was shortened by 9 bases and J by 1 base, with 10 bases between the two germline ends. In DNA, the CDR3 is TGTGCCACAGGAGAGGGGAACACTGAAGCTTTCTTT. Translating it yields CATGEGNTEAFF.

In this sample, this clonotype turned up a few times. The chain is built from TRBV3-1 and TRBJ2-4; D remains unclear. Germline CDR1 is LGHDT and CDR2 is YNNKEL (reference sequence). The V and J ends lost 1 base and 8 bases respectively, with 12 bases between them. The CDR3 loop spans 14 amino acids. CDR3 sequence reads: CASSQAQQRYIQYF. The CDR3 DNA sequence: TGTGCCAGCAGCCAAGCCCAACAGAGGTACATTCAGTACTTC.

This clonotype was found a few times. The chain combines TRBV12-3 or TRBV12-4 with TRBJ1-1; unclear D gene. V dropped 2 bases and J dropped 4 bases, with 5 bases sitting between them. The CDR3 consists of 12 residues. The CDR3 bases are TGTGCCAGCAGTTTAATTTCCACTGAAGCTTTCTTT. It yields the protein CASSLISTEAFF.

This clonotype was picked up a small number of times. The V gene is TRBV5-1, the J gene TRBJ2-7; weak D call: TRBD1 (6 bases). This CDR3 spans 16 amino acids. Germline CDR1 reads SGHRS; CDR2 reads YFSETQ. V lost 2 bases, J lost 0 bases, and 15 bases lay in between. In DNA form, the CDR3 reads TGCGCCAGCAGCTTCGGGTGGTGGACAGCCTCCTACGAGCAGTACTTC. It encodes CASSFGWWTASYEQYF.

In this sample, this clonotype turned up once. The chain employs TRBV18 and TRBJ1-1; possible D gene TRBD1, 6 bases. Trimming took 4 bases from V and 0 from J, leaving 15 bases between them. This CDR3 is 16 amino acids long. Germline lookup yields CDR1 KGHSH and CDR2 LQKENI. The CDR3 region is CASSRGSTGMNTEAFF. CDR3 nucleotides: TGTGCCAGCTCACGGGGATCGACAGGTATGAACACTGAAGCTTTCTTT.

This clonotype occurred a few times. This chain links TRBV5-1 with TRBJ2-3; 8 bases agree with TRBD1. Germline values: CDR1 SGHRS, CDR2 YFSETQ. J gave up 2 bases and V 0 bases, and 5 bases lay outside the gene matches. This CDR3 region has 16 residues. The CDR3 loop is CASSLGQGMATDTQYF. The CDR3 nucleotides read TGCGCCAGCAGCTTGGGACAGGGGATGGCCACAGATACGCAGTATTTT.

The chain uses TRBV12-3 or TRBV12-4 and TRBJ2-1, with a possible D match to TRBD2 (6 bases). V shed 5 bases and J shed 14 bases, with 19 bases lying between them. The CDR3 runs 13 residues. DNA for the CDR3: TGTGCCAGCAGTCCGGCCCGGACTATCGTTGAGTTCTTC. It codes for CASSPARTIVEFF.

V gene TRBV10-3 combines with J gene TRBJ2-7; TRBD2 agrees at 8 bases. V shed 8 bases, J shed 4 bases, and the junction held 7 bases outside the gene matches. Germline values: CDR1 ENHRY, CDR2 SYGVKD. The length of the CDR3 is 13 residues. This CDR3 is CAISGTSSYEQYF. DNA for the CDR3: TGTGCCATCTCCGGGACTAGTTCTTACGAGCAGTACTTC.